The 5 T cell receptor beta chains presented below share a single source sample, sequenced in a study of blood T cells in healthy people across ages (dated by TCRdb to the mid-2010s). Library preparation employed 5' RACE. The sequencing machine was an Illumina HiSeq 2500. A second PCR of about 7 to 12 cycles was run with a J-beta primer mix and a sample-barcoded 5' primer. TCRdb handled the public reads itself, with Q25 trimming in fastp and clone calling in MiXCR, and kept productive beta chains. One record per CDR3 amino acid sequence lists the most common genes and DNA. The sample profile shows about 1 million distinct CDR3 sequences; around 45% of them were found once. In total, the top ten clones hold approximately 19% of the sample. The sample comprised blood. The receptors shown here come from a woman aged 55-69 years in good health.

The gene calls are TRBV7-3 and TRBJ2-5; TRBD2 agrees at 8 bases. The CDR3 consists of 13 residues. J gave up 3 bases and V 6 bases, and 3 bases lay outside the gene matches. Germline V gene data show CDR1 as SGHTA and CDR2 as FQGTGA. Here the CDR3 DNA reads TGTGCCAGCAGTCGGACTAGCAAAGAGACCCAGTACTTC. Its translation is CASSRTSKETQYF.

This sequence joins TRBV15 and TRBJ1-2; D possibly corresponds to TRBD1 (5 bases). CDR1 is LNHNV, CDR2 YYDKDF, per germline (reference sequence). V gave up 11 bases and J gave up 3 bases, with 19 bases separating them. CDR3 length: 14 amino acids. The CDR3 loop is CASRDDGGYYGYTF. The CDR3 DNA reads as TGTGCCTCTAGGGACGATGGAGGATACTATGGCTACACCTTC.

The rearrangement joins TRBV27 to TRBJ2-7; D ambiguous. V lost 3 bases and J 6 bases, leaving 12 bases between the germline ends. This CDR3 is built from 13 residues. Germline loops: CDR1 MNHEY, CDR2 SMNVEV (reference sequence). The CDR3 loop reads CASSFRLESEQYF. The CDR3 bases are TGTGCCAGCAGTTTCAGACTTGAGTCCGAGCAGTACTTC.

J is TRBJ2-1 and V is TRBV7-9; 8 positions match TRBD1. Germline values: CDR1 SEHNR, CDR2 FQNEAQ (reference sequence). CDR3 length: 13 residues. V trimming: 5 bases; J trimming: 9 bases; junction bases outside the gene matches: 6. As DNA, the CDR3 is TGTGCCAGCAGCAGGACAGGGAACGGTGAGCAGTTCTTC. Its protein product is CASSRTGNGEQFF.

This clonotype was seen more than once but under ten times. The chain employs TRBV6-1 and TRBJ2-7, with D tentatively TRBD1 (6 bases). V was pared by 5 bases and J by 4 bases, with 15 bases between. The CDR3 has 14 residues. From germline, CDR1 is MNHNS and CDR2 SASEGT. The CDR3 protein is CASSPRGRGYEQYF. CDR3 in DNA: TGTGCCAGCAGTCCTCGTGGCAGGGGTTACGAGCAGTACTTC.